The rows below give T cell receptor beta chains drawn from one sample of a study of T cells after yellow fever vaccination. MiXCR, applied by TCRdb to the 5' RACE reads, yields one record per CDR3 protein. The sample contains a few hundred thousand distinct CDR3 sequences, less than 9.5% of which appear only once. Sequencing used CD4+ T cells sorted from PBMCs, obtained 5 days after the yellow fever booster vaccination. The source is a man between 18 and 29 years old who received the YFV17D yellow fever vaccine. The CDR3 runs from the conserved cysteine through the conserved F or W. A D gene is named only where the DNA matches it firmly. Expanded clones get a size class; other rows say once, few or many, or leave the size out.

D	size	V	J	CDR3	DNA
-	many	TRBV5-1	TRBJ2-1	CASSLSGVVAYEQFF	TGCGCCAGCAGCTTGTCCGGCGTAGTAGCCTATGAGCAGTTCTTC
-	many	TRBV20-1	TRBJ2-3	CSARWQGGTDTQYF	TGCAGTGCTAGGTGGCAGGGTGGCACAGATACGCAGTATTTT
TRBD1	-	TRBV27	TRBJ1-6	CASSVSGGNSPLHF	TGTGCCAGCAGTGTATCAGGGGGTAATTCACCCCTCCACTTT
-	-	TRBV12-3/TRBV12-4	TRBJ2-7	CASSLRLDIPEQYF	TGTGCCAGCAGTTTAAGACTCGACATACCCGAGCAGTACTTC
TRBD2	-	TRBV7-2	TRBJ2-3	CASSLGPLAGAGTQYF	TGTGCCAGCAGCTTAGGCCCACTAGCGGGGGCGGGTACGCAGTATTTT
TRBD1	few	TRBV7-2	TRBJ2-7	CASSRDRARSYEQYF	TGTGCCAGCAGCCGTGACAGGGCTAGATCCTACGAGCAGTACTTC
-	few	TRBV18	TRBJ2-1	CASSPYSGVNEQFF	TGTGCCAGCTCACCGTATTCGGGGGTCAATGAGCAGTTCTTC
-	-	TRBV24-1	TRBJ2-2	CATSDLRGRAGELFF	TGTGCCACCAGTGATTTGCGAGGCAGGGCCGGGGAGCTGTTTTTT
-	few	TRBV12-3/TRBV12-4	TRBJ1-2	CASSSRGGIYGYTF	TGTGCCAGCAGTTCGCGGGGGGGGATCTATGGCTACACCTTC
-	many	TRBV5-1	TRBJ2-1	CASSLATVQFF	TGCGCCAGCAGCTTGGCGACTGTTCAGTTCTTC
TRBD2	many	TRBV11-2	TRBJ2-1	CASSPGLADYNEQFF	TGTGCCAGCAGCCCGGGACTAGCGGATTACAATGAGCAGTTCTTC
TRBD2	few	TRBV7-9	TRBJ2-1	CASSPALAGGEQFF	TGTGCCAGCAGCCCCGCTCTAGCGGGGGGTGAGCAGTTCTTC
-	few	TRBV5-4	TRBJ2-3	CASSPEGTVPTDTQYF	TGTGCCAGCAGCCCCGAGGGTACAGTCCCCACAGATACGCAGTATTTT
TRBD2	many	TRBV27	TRBJ2-3	CASSPRTSGDLDTQYF	TGTGCCAGCAGCCCTCGGACTAGCGGGGACCTAGATACGCAGTATTTT
-	many	TRBV5-1	TRBJ2-3	CASSLGSRSTDTQYF	TGCGCCAGCAGCTTGGGTAGCCGTAGCACAGATACGCAGTATTTT
-	-	TRBV21-1	TRBJ2-3	CASRPLAESTDTQYF	TGTGCCAGCAGACCCCTCGCGGAGAGCACAGATACGCAGTATTTT
-	few	TRBV29-1	TRBJ2-3	CSVLVVSRDTQYF	TGCAGCGTTTTGGTAGTCTCTCGAGATACGCAGTATTTT
-	many	TRBV7-2	TRBJ2-5	CASSLSGYQETQYF	TGTGCCAGCAGCCTATCGGGGTACCAAGAGACCCAGTACTTC
TRBD2	-	TRBV7-2	TRBJ2-5	CASSLRERGGRETQYF	TGTGCCAGCAGCTTACGGGAGCGGGGGGGCCGAGAGACCCAGTACTTC
-	-	TRBV20-1	TRBJ2-1	CSACPVYNEQFF	TGCAGTGCTTGCCCGGTTTACAATGAGCAGTTCTTC
-	few	TRBV30	TRBJ1-6	CAWSLAGTYNSPLHF	TGTGCCTGGAGTCTCGCCGGGACGTATAATTCACCCCTCCACTTT
-	few	TRBV6-5	TRBJ2-3	CASSYSNSGTDTQYF	TGTGCCAGCAGTTACTCGAACTCGGGAACAGATACGCAGTATTTT
-	few	TRBV4-3	TRBJ1-2	CASSQGPGENYGYTF	TGCGCCAGCAGCCAAGGGCCAGGGGAGAACTATGGCTACACCTTC
-	many	TRBV12-3/TRBV12-4	TRBJ2-3	CASSRLTDTQYF	TGTGCCAGCAGCCGACTAACAGATACGCAGTATTTT
-	-	TRBV20-1	TRBJ1-1	CSAPDGQYTEAFF	TGCAGTGCCCCCGACGGACAGTACACTGAAGCTTTCTTT
-	many	TRBV4-1	TRBJ1-6	CASSQGRTNSPLHF	TGCGCCAGCAGCCAAGGACGGACAAATTCACCCCTCCACTTT
-	-	TRBV6-2/TRBV6-3	TRBJ1-5	CASSDSGNQPQHF	TGTGCCAGCAGCGACAGTGGCAATCAGCCCCAGCATTTT
TRBD2	-	TRBV10-2	TRBJ2-5	CASTLGSGGAGETQYF	TGCGCCAGCACCTTAGGGAGCGGGGGGGCCGGGGAGACCCAGTACTTC
-	few	TRBV5-4	TRBJ1-1	CASSPWGSSGNTEAFF	TGTGCCAGCAGCCCATGGGGAAGCTCGGGCAACACTGAAGCTTTCTTT
-	-	TRBV5-3	TRBJ1-1	CARSQRGASEAFF	TGTGCCAGAAGCCAGCGCGGGGCATCTGAAGCTTTCTTT
-	few	TRBV7-8	TRBJ2-1	CASSLTEYEQFF	TGTGCCAGCAGCCTGACAGAATATGAGCAGTTCTTC
TRBD1	few	TRBV6-5	TRBJ1-5	CASSYSGQGVAGNQPQHF	TGTGCCAGCAGTTATTCGGGACAGGGAGTAGCTGGCAATCAGCCCCAGCATTTT
-	-	TRBV15	TRBJ2-7	CATSRGGQLKGLEQYF	TGTGCCACCAGCAGAGGAGGACAGCTGAAAGGGCTCGAGCAGTACTTC
TRBD2	-	TRBV9	TRBJ2-3	CASSAGILAISTDTQYF	TGTGCCAGCAGCGCAGGGATACTAGCGATCAGCACAGATACGCAGTATTTT
-	-	TRBV2	TRBJ2-2	CASSEARGASTGELFF	TGTGCCAGCAGTGAAGCTCGGGGGGCTAGCACCGGGGAGCTGTTTTTT
-	-	TRBV6-2/TRBV6-3	TRBJ1-3	CASSFFAYSGNTIYF	TGTGCCAGCAGTTTCTTCGCTTACTCTGGAAACACCATATATTTT
-	few	TRBV18	TRBJ2-3	CASSPNSNTDTQYF	TGTGCCAGCTCACCAAACAGCAACACAGATACGCAGTATTTT
-	few	TRBV7-9	TRBJ2-1	CASSLDPGAIKNEQFF	TGTGCCAGCAGCTTAGACCCGGGGGCAATAAAGAATGAGCAGTTCTTC
TRBD1	few	TRBV5-4	TRBJ2-7	CASSSRQGSYEQYF	TGTGCCAGCAGCTCCAGACAGGGTTCCTACGAGCAGTACTTC
TRBD1	many	TRBV7-2	TRBJ2-5	CASSLSSDRGLGTQYF	TGTGCCAGCAGCCTAAGCTCGGACAGGGGTTTGGGGACCCAGTACTTC
-	-	TRBV7-9	TRBJ2-3	CASSTNRGAGGDTQYF	TGTGCCAGCAGCACCAATCGGGGGGCCGGGGGAGATACGCAGTATTTT
-	-	TRBV4-1	TRBJ1-5	CASSPQPRGNQPQHF	TGCGCCAGCAGCCCCCAACCAAGGGGCAATCAGCCCCAGCATTTT
-	few	TRBV5-1	TRBJ1-1	CASSLGISPPVAFF	TGCGCCAGCAGCTTGGGGATCTCCCCCCCCGTAGCTTTCTTT
-	-	TRBV28	TRBJ1-2	CASSLLANYGYTF	TGTGCCAGCAGTTTATTGGCTAACTATGGCTACACCTTC
-	-	TRBV28	TRBJ1-3	CASSTGGTRAGNTIYF	TGTGCCAGCAGTACCGGGGGAACCCGAGCTGGAAACACCATATATTTT
-	many	TRBV20-1	TRBJ2-1	CSAHKRTDHNEQFF	TGCAGTGCCCATAAACGGACGGATCACAATGAGCAGTTCTTC
-	few	TRBV7-9	TRBJ2-2	CASSTGTIPAGELFF	TGTGCCAGCAGCACCGGGACGATCCCCGCCGGGGAGCTGTTTTTT
-	-	TRBV20-1	TRBJ2-5	CSASGGLPSEAQYF	TGCAGTGCGTCCGGGGGCCTCCCCTCGGAAGCCCAGTACTTC
TRBD2	-	TRBV20-1	TRBJ2-2	CSARPGTSTPGELFF	TGCAGTGCTAGACCCGGGACTAGCACCCCCGGGGAGCTGTTTTTT
-	-	TRBV4-3	TRBJ1-3	CASSQEPGNTIYF	TGCGCCAGCAGCCAAGAACCGGGGAACACCATATATTTT
-	many	TRBV20-1	TRBJ2-3	CSAFISEEDTQYF	TGCAGTGCTTTCATCTCCGAGGAAGATACGCAGTATTTT
-	-	TRBV12-3/TRBV12-4	TRBJ1-1	CASREGGGNTEAFF	TGTGCCAGCAGAGAGGGGGGGGGAAACACTGAAGCTTTCTTT
TRBD2	few	TRBV5-1	TRBJ2-1	CASSGTSGPHGEQFF	TGCGCCAGCAGCGGGACTAGCGGGCCCCACGGTGAGCAGTTCTTC
-	few	TRBV12-3/TRBV12-4	TRBJ2-5	CASSSEVTQYF	TGTGCCAGCAGTTCGGAGGTGACCCAGTACTTC
TRBD2	-	TRBV15	TRBJ2-1	CATSRTTSAGFF	TGTGCCACCAGCAGAACTACTAGCGCTGGATTCTTC
-	many	TRBV7-9	TRBJ1-6	CASSLAQWALHF	TGTGCCAGCAGCTTAGCGCAGTGGGCCCTCCACTTT
TRBD2	-	TRBV9	TRBJ2-3	CASSFASGARHTQYF	TGTGCCAGCAGCTTCGCAAGCGGGGCCCGGCATACGCAGTATTTT
-	many	TRBV6-5	TRBJ2-1	CASSYRGSYNEQFF	TGTGCCAGCAGTTACCGCGGCTCCTACAATGAGCAGTTCTTC